Listed here are 3 T cell receptor beta chains from one sample, sequenced in a study of CD8+CD57+ T cells in acquired aplastic anemia. Selection for sequencing was limited to patients who had shown CD8+CD57+ cell expansion by flow cytometry. Genomic DNA templated the TCR beta VDJ and CDR3 profiling. TCRdb re-called the reads with MiXCR, one entry per CDR3 protein. This table holds roughly 200,000 distinct CDR3 sequences, 63% found once. Sequencing was performed on sorted CD4+, CD8+, or CD8+CD57+ T cells (not recorded which) from PBMCs. All receptors derive from a human donor with aplastic anemia.

This chain links TRBV2 with TRBJ2-3; D remains unclear. Germline lookup yields CDR1 SNHLY and CDR2 FYNNEI. The CDR3 contains 13 residues. CDR3 nucleotides: TGTGCTTCAGCACTATATGGCACAGATACGCAGTATTTT. It is translated as CASALYGTDTQYF.

A single count supports this clonotype. V is TRBV20-1 and J is TRBJ2-5; possible D gene TRBD1, 6 bases. The CDR3 is 15 amino acids. Germline V gives CDR1 DFQATT, CDR2 SNEGSKA (reference sequence). Trimming stripped 3 bases from V and 4 bases from J, with 18 bases between. The DNA of the CDR3 is TGCAGTGCTAGGTCTTCTCAGGGGCCTGGAGAGACCCAGTACTTC. Its translation is CSARSSQGPGETQYF.

In DNA, the CDR3 is TGCGCCAGCAGTGATTCCCCTATTTATCGGGGACAGAACTATGGCTACACCTTC. Translating it yields CASSDSPIYRGQNYGYTF. This rearrangement joins TRBV10-1 to TRBJ1-2; 7 nucleotides agree with TRBD1. After removal of 3 bases from V and 2 bases from J, the junction contained 15 bases not matched to a gene. The germline gives CDR1 WNHNN, CDR2 SYGVQD (reference sequence). The length of the CDR3 is 18 residues.